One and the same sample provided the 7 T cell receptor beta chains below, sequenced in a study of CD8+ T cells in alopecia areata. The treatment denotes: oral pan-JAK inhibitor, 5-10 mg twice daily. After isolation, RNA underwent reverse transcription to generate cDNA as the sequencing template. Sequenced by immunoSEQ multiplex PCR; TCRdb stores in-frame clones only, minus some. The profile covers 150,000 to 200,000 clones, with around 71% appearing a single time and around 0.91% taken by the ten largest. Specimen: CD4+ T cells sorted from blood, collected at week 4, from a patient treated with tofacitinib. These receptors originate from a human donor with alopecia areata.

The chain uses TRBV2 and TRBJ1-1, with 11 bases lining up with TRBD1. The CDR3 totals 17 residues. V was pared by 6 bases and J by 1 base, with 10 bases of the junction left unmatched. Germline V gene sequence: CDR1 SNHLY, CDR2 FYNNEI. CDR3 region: CASSWPRDRGGNTEAFF. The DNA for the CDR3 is TGTGCCAGCAGCTGGCCCCGGGACAGGGGGGGGAACACTGAAGCTTTCTTT.

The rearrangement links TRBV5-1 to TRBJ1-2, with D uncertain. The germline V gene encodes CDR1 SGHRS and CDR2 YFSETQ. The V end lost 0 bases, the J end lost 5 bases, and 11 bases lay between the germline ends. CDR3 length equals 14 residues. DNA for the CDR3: TGCGCCAGCAGCTTGGCCGGTGTAGGGTATGGCTACACCTTC. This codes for CASSLAGVGYGYTF.

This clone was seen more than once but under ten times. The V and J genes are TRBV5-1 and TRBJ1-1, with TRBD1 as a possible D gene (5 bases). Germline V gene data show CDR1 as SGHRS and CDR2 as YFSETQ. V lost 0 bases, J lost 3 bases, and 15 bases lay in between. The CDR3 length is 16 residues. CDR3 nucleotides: TGCGCCAGCAGCTTGGACACCTGGGGCTCGGACACTGAAGCTTTCTTT. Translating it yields CASSLDTWGSDTEAFF.

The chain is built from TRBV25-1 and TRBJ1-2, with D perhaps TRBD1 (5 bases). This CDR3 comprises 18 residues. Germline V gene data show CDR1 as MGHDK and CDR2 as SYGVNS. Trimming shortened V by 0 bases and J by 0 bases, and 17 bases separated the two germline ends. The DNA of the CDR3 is TGTGCCAGCAGTGAATATCCGATGGGGTTGGGGGCTAACTATGGCTACACCTTC. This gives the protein CASSEYPMGLGANYGYTF.

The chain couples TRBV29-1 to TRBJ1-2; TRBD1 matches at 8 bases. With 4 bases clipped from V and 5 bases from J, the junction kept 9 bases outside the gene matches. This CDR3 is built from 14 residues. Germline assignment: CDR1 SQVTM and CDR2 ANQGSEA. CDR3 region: CSVAGQGIWYGYTF. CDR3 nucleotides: TGCAGCGTTGCTGGACAGGGAATCTGGTATGGCTACACCTTC.

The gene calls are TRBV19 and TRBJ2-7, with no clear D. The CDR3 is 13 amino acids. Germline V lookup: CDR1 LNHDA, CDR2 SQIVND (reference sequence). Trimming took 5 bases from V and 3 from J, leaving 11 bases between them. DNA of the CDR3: TGTGCCAGTAGTGCTTCCCTCTACTACGAGCAGTACTTC. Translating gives CASSASLYYEQYF.

CDR3: CAWSTGTFYTEAFF. CDR3 sequence (DNA): TGTGCCTGGAGTACCGGGACATTTTACACTGAAGCTTTCTTT. The J gene is TRBJ1-1, the V gene TRBV30; D perhaps matches TRBD1 (6 bases). This CDR3 is 14 amino acids long. Germline assignment: CDR1 GTSNPN and CDR2 SVGIG (reference sequence). V shed 2 bases and J shed 3 bases, with 13 bases lying between them.